A selection of T cell receptor beta chains follows, all from one sample in a study of T-cell reconstitution after alpha-beta-depleted transplantation in children. TCRdb reanalysed the PCR reads using MiXCR and keeps one entry per CDR3 protein. The sample holds approximately 350,000 distinct CDR3 sequences, roughly 15% seen once. Sequencing used PBMCs, mostly from graft donor cells, obtained 360 days after TCRalphabeta/CD19-depleted stem cell transplant. Source of these receptors: a male patient aged 2-9 years who had a stem cell transplant for acute lymphoblastic leukemia, so the T cells may come from the graft donor. Both conserved end residues are part of each CDR3. D genes are given only for firm matches. Some rows mark clone size as missing; the rest say once, few, many or name a class of expanded clone.

J: TRBJ2-7
V: TRBV5-1
size: .
D: .
DNA: TGCGCCAGCGCCCCAGGGAAGGGCCACGAGCAGTACTTC
CDR3: CASAPGKGHEQYF

J: TRBJ2-1
V: TRBV7-2
size: few
D: .
DNA: TGTGCCAGCAGCCCTAGCCTTCACTCCTACAATGAGCAGTTCTTC
CDR3: CASSPSLHSYNEQFF

J: TRBJ2-2
V: TRBV15
size: .
D: TRBD2
DNA: TGTGCCACCAGCAGAGATCCGGGACTAGCTAGCACCGGGGAGCTGTTTTTT
CDR3: CATSRDPGLASTGELFF

J: TRBJ1-1
V: TRBV5-1
size: .
D: .
DNA: TGCGCCAGCATTAAAGGGGTGGGGAACACTGAAGCTTTCTTT
CDR3: CASIKGVGNTEAFF

J: TRBJ2-2
V: TRBV5-1
size: .
D: .
DNA: TGCGCCAGCAGCTTGGCCGTTGGAGCTTCCGGGGAGCTGTTTTTT
CDR3: CASSLAVGASGELFF

J: TRBJ2-7
V: TRBV28
size: .
D: .
DNA: TGTGCCAGCAGTGCTATCCTCAGGGTAACCTCCTACGAGCAGTACTTC
CDR3: CASSAILRVTSYEQYF

J: TRBJ1-5
V: TRBV27
size: few
D: .
DNA: TGTGCCAGCAGTTGGAGCCACTCACAGCCCCAGCATTTT
CDR3: CASSWSHSQPQHF

J: TRBJ2-2
V: TRBV20-1
size: .
D: TRBD2
DNA: TGCTGTTTCAGGGGGGCTAGCGGGAGGGCGGTCACCGGGGAGCTGTTTTTT
CDR3: CCFRGASGRAVTGELFF

J: TRBJ2-1
V: TRBV20-1
size: few
D: .
DNA: TGCAGTGCTAGTGGTGTTCCCGTCCCGCCATCCTACAATGAGCAGTTCTTC
CDR3: CSASGVPVPPSYNEQFF

J: TRBJ2-5
V: TRBV6-9
size: .
D: .
DNA: TGTGCCAGCAGTTTTCGGATACTTGGGGAGACCCAGTACTTC
CDR3: CASSFRILGETQYF

J: TRBJ2-1
V: TRBV5-1
size: few
D: .
DNA: TGCGCCAGCACAGGCCCCCCCTACAATGAGCAGTTCTTC
CDR3: CASTGPPYNEQFF

J: TRBJ2-3
V: TRBV10-2
size: .
D: .
DNA: TGCGCCAGCAGTGAGAAAACTGGAGATACGCAGTATTTT
CDR3: CASSEKTGDTQYF

J: TRBJ1-6
V: TRBV27
size: many
D: .
DNA: TGTGCCAGCAGACTGACAAATTCACCCCTCCACTTT
CDR3: CASRLTNSPLHF

J: TRBJ2-3
V: TRBV4-1
size: .
D: TRBD1
DNA: TGCGCCAGCAGCCAAATTGGACAGGGGTCACGCGAGACTATTGGGATCCGTGCGCAGTATTTT
CDR3: CASSQIGQGSRETIGIRAQYF

J: TRBJ2-3
V: TRBV25-1
size: .
D: .
DNA: TGTGCCAGCAGTGAATTAGTTCCCGGACCAACAGATACGCAGTATTTT
CDR3: CASSELVPGPTDTQYF

J: TRBJ2-2
V: TRBV6-2/TRBV6-3
size: few
D: TRBD1
DNA: TGTGCCAGCAGCTTCCACAGGGGCACCGGGGAGCTGTTTTTT
CDR3: CASSFHRGTGELFF

J: TRBJ1-5
V: TRBV20-1
size: few
D: TRBD1
DNA: TGCAGTGCTAGAAGTGGACAGGGACACCAGCCCCAGCATTTT
CDR3: CSARSGQGHQPQHF

J: TRBJ2-7
V: TRBV20-1
size: .
D: .
DNA: TGCAGTGTCAAAGGCGTAGCCACCTACGAGCAGTACTTC
CDR3: CSVKGVATYEQYF

J: TRBJ2-7
V: TRBV19
size: .
D: TRBD1
DNA: TGTGCCAGTAGTACCCAGGGGGTTGTCTACGAGCAGTACTTC
CDR3: CASSTQGVVYEQYF

J: TRBJ2-1
V: TRBV16
size: .
D: .
DNA: TGTGCCAGCAGCCATAACTCAGCGTCTAGCTCCTACAATGAGCAGTTCTTC
CDR3: CASSHNSASSSYNEQFF

J: TRBJ2-7
V: TRBV20-1
size: few
D: TRBD2
DNA: TGCAGTGCTGGTAGCGGGGGGCCAAACGAGCAGTACTTC
CDR3: CSAGSGGPNEQYF

J: TRBJ2-1
V: TRBV14
size: many
D: .
DNA: TGTGCCAGCAGCCAAGGTTTGTACAATGAGCAGTTCTTC
CDR3: CASSQGLYNEQFF

J: TRBJ2-2
V: TRBV12-3/TRBV12-4
size: .
D: .
DNA: TGTGCCAGCAGCCTTAGGGGTTACACGAACACCGGGGAGCTGTTTTTT
CDR3: CASSLRGYTNTGELFF

J: TRBJ2-7
V: TRBV15
size: many
D: .
DNA: TGTGCCACCAGCAGAGAATCCCAGGGGCTCGAGCAGTACTTC
CDR3: CATSRESQGLEQYF

J: TRBJ2-5
V: TRBV7-8
size: .
D: TRBD1
DNA: TGTGCCAGCAGCTTAGTGACAGGGGAAGAGACCCAGTACTTC
CDR3: CASSLVTGEETQYF

J: TRBJ2-5
V: TRBV10-3
size: .
D: .
DNA: TGTGCCATCAGCTGGGAAGGAGAGACCCAGTACTTC
CDR3: CAISWEGETQYF

J: TRBJ1-2
V: TRBV28
size: few
D: TRBD1
DNA: TGTGCCAGCAGTGAGGGACAGGGTAGCCGCTACACCTTC
CDR3: CASSEGQGSRYTF

J: TRBJ2-5
V: TRBV6-5
size: few
D: .
DNA: TGTGCCACAGCGACAGCCCAAGAGACCCAGTACTTC
CDR3: CATATAQETQYF

J: TRBJ2-4
V: TRBV12-3/TRBV12-4
size: .
D: .
DNA: TGTGCCAGCAGTTTCGGCGGGGTCGTGGGGGCCTACATTCAGTACTTC
CDR3: CASSFGGVVGAYIQYF

J: TRBJ2-5
V: TRBV11-2
size: few
D: .
DNA: TGTGCCAGCAGCTTTTTCCCCTTGAGGGACGGGGCAGAGACCCAGTACTTC
CDR3: CASSFFPLRDGAETQYF

J: TRBJ2-7
V: TRBV6-5
size: few
D: .
DNA: TGTGCCAGCAGTTACACAGCGGGGACAACCCACGAGCAGTACTTC
CDR3: CASSYTAGTTHEQYF

J: TRBJ2-1
V: TRBV15
size: .
D: TRBD2
DNA: TGTGCCACCAGCAGAGAGAGACTAGCGAGCTCCTACAATGAGCAGTTCTTC
CDR3: CATSRERLASSYNEQFF

J: TRBJ2-5
V: TRBV28
size: few
D: .
DNA: TGTGCCAGCAGCCGGACGCAAAAGTACTTC
CDR3: CASSRTQKYF

J: TRBJ2-3
V: TRBV12-5
size: many
D: .
DNA: TGTGCTAGTGGTTTGGCCCGTGGGAGCACAGATACGCAGTATTTT
CDR3: CASGLARGSTDTQYF